This T cell receptor (beta chain) was profiled in a study of cytomegalovirus exposure and HLA in healthy donors. Turning to this clone: Its specificity is unknown.

Germline trimming cut 4 bases from V and 7 bases from J; bases unmatched to any gene: 12. The CDR3 is 15 amino acids. From germline, CDR1 is LGHNA and CDR2 YNFKEQ. Amplification used 60 Vbeta primers and 13 Jbeta primers. TCRdb keeps only in-frame clones here, not all; method: immunoSEQ multiplex PCR. The sample shows approximately 170,000 clones, 79% of them seen only once. Study results and limitations: The authors later found most CMV-associated TCR beta chains appeared HLA-restricted. In a later analysis, across HLA loci, associated TCR counts were highest for DRB1, lowest for HLA-C. Rare TCR sequences dominated, though some public TCRs recurred in many donors.

This TCR was recovered from a woman aged 50 to 60 in good health and CMV-seronegative. The sequencing sample was made of PBMCs. The V call is TRBV4-2, the J call TRBJ2-7; 8 bases agree with TRBD2. The CDR3, as DNA: TGTGCCAGCAGCCGAAGCGGGAGTCAAGGGGGAGAGCAGTACTTC. As protein: CASSRSGSQGGEQYF.